What follows describes a single T cell receptor (beta chain). These data are taken from a study of T cell responses to AZD1222 COVID-19 vaccine. TCRdb's table, derived via immunoSEQ multiplex PCR, lists solely in-frame clones and lacks some. This table has 150,000 to 200,000 clones, approximately 90% appearing once. Sample: peripheral blood, taken 28 days after the second dose of the MenACWY control vaccine. This receptor was obtained from an adult who received the MenACWY meningococcal vaccine as a control.

CDR3 in DNA: TGTGCCAGCAGCTTAGTCCGGGACAGGGTAGTCTACGAGCAGTACTTC. It translates to CASSLVRDRVVYEQYF. J is TRBJ2-7 and V is TRBV11-2; 9 bases map to TRBD1. V was clipped by 1 base and J by 3 bases; unmatched bases: 7. The CDR3 runs 16 residues. Germline CDR1 SGHAT, CDR2 FQNNGV.